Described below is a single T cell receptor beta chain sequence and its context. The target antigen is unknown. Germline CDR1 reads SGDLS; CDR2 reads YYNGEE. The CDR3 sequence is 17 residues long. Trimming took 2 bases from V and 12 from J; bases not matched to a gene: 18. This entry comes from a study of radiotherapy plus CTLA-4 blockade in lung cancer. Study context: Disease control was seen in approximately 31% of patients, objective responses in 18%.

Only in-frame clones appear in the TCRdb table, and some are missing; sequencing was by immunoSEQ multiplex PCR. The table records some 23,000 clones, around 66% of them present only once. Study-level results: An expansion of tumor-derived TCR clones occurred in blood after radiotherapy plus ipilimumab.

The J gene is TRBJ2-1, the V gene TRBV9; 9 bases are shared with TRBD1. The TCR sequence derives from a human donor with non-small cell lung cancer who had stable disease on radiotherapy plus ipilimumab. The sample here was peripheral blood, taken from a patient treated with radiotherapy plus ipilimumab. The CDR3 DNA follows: TGTGCCAGCAGCGTCCTAGGGACAGGGTCCTTCTCCGGCACGCAGTTCTTC. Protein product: CASSVLGTGSFSGTQFF.